The 19 T cell receptor beta chains below come from one sample, sequenced in a study of T cell responses to AZD1222 COVID-19 vaccine. Using immunoSEQ multiplex PCR, the repertoire was profiled, and TCRdb retains in-frame clones only, with some absent. Of more than 250,000 clones listed, more than 80% are singletons. This sample comprised peripheral blood, obtained on day 0 of AZD1222 vaccination. All receptors derive from an adult in good health.

This chain connects TRBV13 to TRBJ2-7; D unresolved. The CDR3 extends over 14 amino acids. Germline V gives CDR1 PRHDT, CDR2 FYEKMQ (reference sequence). With 0 bases removed from V and 5 bases from J, the gap between germline ends came to 11 bases. In DNA, the CDR3 is TGTGCCAGCAGCTTAGGCAAGTCAGATGACGAGCAGTACTTC. Its protein is CASSLGKSDDEQYF.

This sequence joins TRBV2 and TRBJ2-5; D possibly uses TRBD1 or TRBD2 (5 bases each). V lost 9 bases, J lost 4 bases, and 18 bases lay in between. This CDR3 has 14 residues. Germline loops: CDR1 SNHLY, CDR2 FYNNEI. The DNA of the CDR3 is TGTGCCAGAGAAACCGGGACGGGATTAGAGACCCAGTACTTC. It is translated as CARETGTGLETQYF.

The rearrangement joins TRBV28 to TRBJ1-3; a possible D gene is TRBD1 (5 bases). V was shortened by 4 bases and J by 1 base, with 14 bases between the two germline ends. Germline CDR1 is MDHEN and CDR2 is SYDVKM. This CDR3 region has 16 residues. For the CDR3, the DNA is TGTGCCAGCAGTTGGGGGGTAATAGGTTCTGGAAACACCATATATTTT. Translation: CASSWGVIGSGNTIYF.

V is TRBV25-1 and J is TRBJ1-5, with D possibly being TRBD1 (6 bases). Germline CDR1 and CDR2: MGHDK and SYGVNS. The CDR3 covers 16 residues. V lost 4 bases, J lost 0 bases, and 13 bases lay in between. The CDR3 nucleotides read TGTGCCAGCAGTGTCCCAGGGGATTGTAGCAATCAGCCCCAGCATTTT. Residues: CASSVPGDCSNQPQHF.

The J gene is TRBJ2-1, the V gene TRBV7-2, with D perhaps TRBD2 (6 bases). V was trimmed by 4 bases and J by 4 bases, leaving 17 bases between them. This CDR3 spans 16 amino acids. The germline V gene encodes CDR1 SGHTA and CDR2 FQGNSA. CDR3 bases: TGTGCCAGCAGCTCGAGATGGGGGACTTCTTACAATGAGCAGTTCTTC. Its translation is CASSSRWGTSYNEQFF.

The chain couples TRBV7-9 to TRBJ1-4; the match to TRBD1 covers 8 bases. This CDR3 is built from 14 residues. The junction had 5 bases not matched to a gene; V was cut back by 3 bases and J by 8 bases. In germline, CDR1 is SEHNR, CDR2 FQNEAQ (reference sequence). The DNA for the CDR3 is TGTGCCAGCAGCTTTCGGACAGGGCGGGAAAAACTGTTTTTT. Protein product: CASSFRTGREKLFF.

The V call is TRBV7-6, the J call TRBJ2-7, with TRBD1 matching over 7 bases. Per the germline V gene, CDR1 is SGHVS and CDR2 is FNYEAQ. The V segment lost 4 bases and the J segment 3 bases; nucleotides outside the gene matches: 6. The CDR3 spans 14 residues. This CDR3 reads CASSSLTGSYEQYF. CDR3 bases: TGTGCCAGCAGCTCCTTGACAGGGAGCTACGAGCAGTACTTC.

The rearrangement uses TRBV5-8 and TRBJ2-7; D might be TRBD1 (5 bases). The CDR3 contains 14 residues. The ends were cut back, 6 bases at V and 2 bases at J, with 15 bases in the middle. CDR1 is SGHTS, CDR2 YDEGEE, per germline. The chain's CDR3 is CASTDTLFTYEQYF. The CDR3 nucleotides read TGTGCCAGCACGGACACCTTGTTTACCTACGAGCAGTACTTC.

V and J are TRBV19 and TRBJ2-7; D gene ambiguous. Germline V CDR1 and CDR2: LNHDA, SQIVND (reference sequence). The CDR3 length is 14 residues. V was pared by 3 bases and J by 5 bases, with 14 bases between. The CDR3 loop is CASSILGQVHEQYF. DNA for the CDR3: TGTGCCAGTAGTATCCTTGGGCAGGTCCACGAGCAGTACTTC. Drawing the rest from reference TRBV19 and TRBJ2-7, the complete variable domain is DGGITQSPKYLFRKEGQNVTLSCEQNLNHDAMYWYRQDPGQGLRLIYYSQIVNDFQKGDIAEGYSVSREKKESFPLTVTSAQKNPTAFYLCASSILGQVHEQYFGPGTRLTVT.

CDR3 in amino acids: CASSPWTGSSYNEQFF. In DNA, the CDR3 is TGTGCCAGCTCACCGTGGACAGGGAGCTCCTACAATGAGCAGTTCTTC. V gene TRBV18 combines with J gene TRBJ2-1; TRBD1 aligns across 8 bases. The CDR3 has 16 amino acids. Germline CDR1 reads KGHSH; CDR2 reads LQKENI. The V segment lost 3 bases and the J segment 0 bases; nucleotides outside the gene matches: 4. Drawing the rest from reference TRBV18 and TRBJ2-1, the complete variable domain is NAGVMQNPRHLVRRRGQEARLRCSPMKGHSHVYWYRQLPEEGLKFMVYLQKENIIDESGMPKERFSAEFPKEGPSILRIQQVVRGDSAAYFCASSPWTGSSYNEQFFGPGTRLTVL.

A single count supports this clone. The V and J genes are TRBV7-6 and TRBJ1-1, with D tentatively TRBD1 (5 bases). Trimming stripped 0 bases from V and 3 bases from J, with 11 bases between. The CDR3 runs to 15 residues. Per the germline V gene, CDR1 is SGHVS and CDR2 is FNYEAQ. The CDR3 DNA reads as TGTGCCAGCAGCTTAGCGGGAATGGGACACACTGAAGCTTTCTTT. The encoded protein is CASSLAGMGHTEAFF.

J is TRBJ2-1 and V is TRBV19, with 7 bases lining up with TRBD2. The ends lost 5 bases at V and 3 bases at J; junction bases unmatched: 10. Looked up from germline, CDR1 is LNHDA and CDR2 is SQIVND (reference sequence). This CDR3 has 16 residues. CDR3 sequence reads: CASSPTVASGYNEQFF. CDR3 coding DNA: TGTGCCAGTAGTCCCACTGTGGCTAGCGGCTACAATGAGCAGTTCTTC.

This chain links TRBV29-1 with TRBJ2-2; 9 positions match TRBD1. This CDR3 is built from 14 residues. The germline V gene has CDR1 SQVTM and CDR2 ANQGSEA. Trimming cost V 7 bases and J 5 bases; bases outside gene matches: 8. CDR3 sequence reads: CSASGTGWTGELFF. For the CDR3, the DNA is TGCAGCGCCTCCGGGACAGGGTGGACCGGGGAGCTGTTTTTT.

This clone was seen a few times. The chain links TRBV5-1 to TRBJ1-6; 9 bases agree with TRBD1. Germline trimming cut 1 base from V and 12 bases from J; bases unmatched to any gene: 11. Per the germline V gene, CDR1 is SGHRS and CDR2 is YFSETQ. The CDR3 consists of 16 residues. The CDR3 DNA sequence: TGCGCCAGCAGCTTGTTACCGGGACAGGGTGACAGACCCCTCCACTTT. This sequence encodes CASSLLPGQGDRPLHF.

The V and J genes are TRBV27 and TRBJ2-2, with 11 bases identical to TRBD2. This CDR3 spans 17 amino acids. With V trimmed by 4 bases and J by 7 bases, 11 bases remained unmatched. Germline V gene data show CDR1 as MNHEY and CDR2 as SMNVEV (reference sequence). CDR3 sequence (DNA): TGTGCCAGCAGTTCCCGGGTAGCGGGGGGGCGTGTCGGGGAGCTGTTTTTT. Protein: CASSSRVAGGRVGELFF.

The chain uses TRBV5-1 and TRBJ1-6; the D is unclear. This CDR3 spans 13 amino acids. The V and J ends lost 3 bases and 10 bases respectively, with 11 bases between them. Germline values: CDR1 SGHRS, CDR2 YFSETQ. The CDR3 reads CASSWEGRSPLHF. The CDR3, as DNA: TGCGCCAGCAGCTGGGAGGGTCGCTCACCCCTCCACTTT.

The V and J genes are TRBV2 and TRBJ1-5; D possibly corresponds to TRBD1 (5 bases). Germline V gene lookup returns CDR1 SNHLY and CDR2 FYNNEI. Trimming took 8 bases from V and 7 from J, leaving 18 bases between them. The CDR3 length is 14 residues. CDR3 bases: TGTGCCAGCGCCTGGGGGGGTCCGGGGCAGCCCCAGCATTTT. Protein: CASAWGGPGQPQHF.

V gene TRBV28 combines with J gene TRBJ2-4, with D maybe TRBD1 (5 bases). Looked up from germline, CDR1 is MDHEN and CDR2 is SYDVKM. The CDR3 sequence is 14 residues long. V was cut by 5 bases and J by 1 base, with 9 bases left in between. CDR3: CASSIRVAKNIQYF. Written as DNA, the CDR3 is TGTGCCAGCAGTATCAGGGTGGCCAAAAACATTCAGTACTTC.

The chain recombines TRBV28 with TRBJ2-2, with 7 positions matching TRBD2. This CDR3 is 16 amino acids long. Germline V gene sequence: CDR1 MDHEN, CDR2 SYDVKM. The trim removed 3 bases at V and 4 bases at J, leaving 8 bases unmatched. The CDR3 DNA reads as TGTGCCAGCAGTTTCGTAGCGGGTGGAGGCACCGGGGAGCTGTTTTTT. Amino acids: CASSFVAGGGTGELFF.